A selection of T cell receptor beta chains follows, all from one sample in a study of cytomegalovirus exposure and HLA in healthy donors. TCRdb keeps only in-frame clones here, not all; method: immunoSEQ multiplex PCR. The data contain some 140,000 clones, 60% to 85% of them seen just once; the ten biggest clones take up approximately 1.8%. What was sequenced was PBMCs. The receptors stem from a female donor in good health and CMV-seropositive. Both conserved end residues are part of each CDR3. Each record gives: D gene, V gene, J gene, clone size, CDR3 protein, CDR3 DNA. A D gene is named only where the DNA matches it firmly. Size is stated for part of the rows, as once, few or many counts, or as a class when the clone is expanded.

.,TRBV7-9,TRBJ1-2,once,CASSPPAILYGYTF,TGTGCCAGCAGCCCTCCCGCGATCCTCTATGGCTACACCTTC
.,TRBV10-3,TRBJ2-2,.,CAISDGHAVGELFF,TGTGCCATCAGTGACGGACATGCTGTCGGGGAGCTGTTTTTT
.,TRBV2,TRBJ1-2,once,CASSEGAGPHGYTF,TGTGCCAGCAGTGAAGGAGCAGGGCCCCATGGCTACACCTTC
.,TRBV6-1,TRBJ2-7,few,CASSEVQVVYEQYF,TGTGCCAGCAGTGAAGTTCAGGTAGTCTACGAGCAGTACTTC
.,TRBV5-6,TRBJ2-2,few,CASSLPGAGELFF,TGTGCCAGCAGCTTGCCAGGGGCCGGGGAGCTGTTTTTT
TRBD1,TRBV5-1,TRBJ2-1,.,CASSYTSYRDRVIHEQFF,TGCGCCAGCAGCTACACTTCTTACCGGGACAGGGTGATCCATGAGCAGTTCTTC
TRBD2,TRBV28,TRBJ2-1,.,CASSFMAGGRGEQFF,TGTGCCAGCAGTTTCATGGCGGGGGGGCGAGGTGAGCAGTTCTTC
TRBD2,TRBV2,TRBJ2-5,.,CASSDGRGAAPQETQYF,TGTGCCAGCAGTGATGGGCGGGGGGCCGCTCCCCAAGAGACCCAGTACTTC
.,TRBV28,TRBJ2-7,.,CASTSFGLSHEQYF,TGTGCCAGCACCTCTTTTGGACTATCCCACGAGCAGTACTTC
TRBD2,TRBV5-6,TRBJ2-7,.,CASSLVGGGGEQYF,TGTGCCAGCAGCTTGGTGGGCGGGGGTGGCGAGCAGTACTTC
.,TRBV7-8,TRBJ2-1,.,CASSSGSRYNEQFF,TGTGCCAGCAGCTCCGGGTCCCGATACAATGAGCAGTTCTTC
TRBD2,TRBV9,TRBJ2-1,.,CASSVTSEPYNEQFF,TGTGCCAGCAGCGTAACTAGCGAACCCTACAATGAGCAGTTCTTC
.,TRBV30,TRBJ1-1,once,CARLRGGTEAFF,TGTGCCCGGTTGAGAGGGGGCACTGAAGCTTTCTTT
TRBD1,TRBV5-1,TRBJ2-7,once,CASSWGGTGRDEQYF,TGCGCCAGCAGCTGGGGCGGGACAGGGCGGGACGAGCAGTACTTC
.,TRBV5-1,TRBJ1-4,few,CASSPGIGLRNEKLFF,TGCGCCAGCAGCCCTGGCATAGGCCTGAGGAATGAAAAACTGTTTTTT
TRBD2,TRBV25-1,TRBJ2-1,.,CASVPIKASGSNEQFF,TGTGCCAGCGTTCCCATAAAGGCTAGCGGGAGTAATGAGCAGTTCTTC
.,TRBV5-1,TRBJ2-3,.,CASSLGGPADTQYF,TGCGCCAGCAGCTTGGGCGGGCCTGCAGATACGCAGTATTTT
TRBD1,TRBV11-2,TRBJ2-7,.,CASSSYRGSITYEQYF,TGTGCCAGCAGCTCGTACAGGGGGAGTATCACCTACGAGCAGTACTTC
TRBD2,TRBV6-1,TRBJ2-1,.,CASSEGSGGAVYEQFF,TGTGCCAGCAGTGAAGGTAGCGGGGGGGCCGTCTATGAGCAGTTCTTC
.,TRBV28,TRBJ2-3,.,CASSLRGDTQYF,TGTGCCAGCAGTTTACGGGGGGATACGCAGTATTTT
.,TRBV5-1,TRBJ1-1,.,CASSPGGMNTEAFF,TGCGCCAGCAGCCCCGGGGGGATGAACACTGAAGCTTTCTTT
TRBD1,TRBV7-9,TRBJ2-5,.,CAVGLRDSQETQYF,TGTGCCGTTGGCCTTAGGGACAGTCAAGAGACCCAGTACTTC
TRBD2,TRBV25-1,TRBJ2-3,.,CASSETSGKNTDTQYF,TGTGCCAGCAGTGAAACTAGCGGGAAAAACACAGATACGCAGTATTTT
.,TRBV11-2,TRBJ2-2,.,CASSPGYSSTGELFF,TGTGCCAGCAGTCCAGGGTATAGTTCCACCGGGGAGCTGTTTTTT
.,TRBV9,TRBJ2-7,.,CASSVTYRQGEQYF,TGTGCCAGCAGCGTGACATACCGCCAGGGCGAGCAGTACTTC
.,TRBV19,TRBJ1-1,.,CASSIWSTTSHVNTEAFF,TGTGCCAGTAGTATTTGGTCGACTACATCCCACGTTAACACTGAAGCTTTCTTT
TRBD1,TRBV28,TRBJ1-2,few,CASTSGGRGYTF,TGTGCCAGTACATCAGGGGGACGGGGCTACACCTTC
TRBD1,TRBV14,TRBJ2-1,.,CASSGRDRVVSYNEQFF,TGTGCCAGCAGCGGCCGGGACAGGGTGGTATCCTACAATGAGCAGTTCTTC
.,TRBV25-1,TRBJ1-3,once,CASTQSRDGNTIYF,TGTGCCAGCACCCAAAGTCGGGATGGAAACACCATATATTTT
TRBD1,TRBV28,TRBJ2-2,.,CASSSEFTQGATGELFF,TGTGCCAGCAGTTCAGAATTCACTCAGGGGGCGACCGGGGAGCTGTTTTTT
.,TRBV6-4,TRBJ2-1,once,CASSVRAGLTYNEQFF,TGTGCCAGCAGTGTTCGCGCGGGTTTAACCTACAATGAGCAGTTCTTC
.,TRBV5-6,TRBJ2-7,.,CASSSTRAGDSYEQYF,TGTGCCAGCAGCTCAACGAGGGCAGGGGATAGCTACGAGCAGTACTTC